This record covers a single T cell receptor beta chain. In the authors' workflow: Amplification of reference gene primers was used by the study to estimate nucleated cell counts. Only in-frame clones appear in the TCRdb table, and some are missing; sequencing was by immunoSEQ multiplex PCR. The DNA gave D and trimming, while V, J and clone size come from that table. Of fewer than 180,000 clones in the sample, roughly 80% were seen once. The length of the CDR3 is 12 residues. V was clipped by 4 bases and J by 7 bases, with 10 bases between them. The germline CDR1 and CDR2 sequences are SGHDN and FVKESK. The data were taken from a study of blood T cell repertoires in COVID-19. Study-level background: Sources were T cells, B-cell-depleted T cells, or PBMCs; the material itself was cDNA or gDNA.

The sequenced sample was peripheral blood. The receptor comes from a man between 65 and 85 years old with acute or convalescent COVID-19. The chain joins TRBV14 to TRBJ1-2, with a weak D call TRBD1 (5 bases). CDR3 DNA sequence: TGTGCCAGCAGCCCTGGGGCCGGTGGCTACACCTTC. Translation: CASSPGAGGYTF.